Listed here are 2 T cell receptor beta chains from one sample, sequenced in a study of identical twins. Via MiXCR, TCRdb re-called the 5' RACE reads, giving one row per CDR3 protein. The sample includes more than 650,000 distinct CDR3 sequences, 6.1% of them seen just once. Material for sequencing was naive T cells sorted from blood. Receptor source: a man aged 18 to 30 in good health.

This clonotype came up many times. This chain joins TRBV7-9 and TRBJ1-2; the match to TRBD1 covers 7 bases. The length of the CDR3 is 15 residues. Looked up from germline, CDR1 is SEHNR and CDR2 is FQNEAQ (reference sequence). V lost 3 bases and J lost 2; bases outside the gene matches: 6. The CDR3 nucleotides are TGTGCCAGCAGCTTTTCCGGGACAGAGAACTATGGCTACACCTTC. It is translated as CASSFSGTENYGYTF.

This clonotype was counted a few times. This chain connects TRBV4-3 to TRBJ2-6, with D uncertain. The CDR3 runs to 15 residues. Germline V lookup: CDR1 LGHNA, CDR2 YSLEER. Deletions cut 1 base from V and 2 bases from J, with 6 bases between. The CDR3 DNA reads TGCGCCAGCAGCCAAGGACCAGCTGGGGCCAACGTCCTGACTTTC. This gives the protein CASSQGPAGANVLTF.